This entry is about one TCR beta chain. The data were obtained in a study of regulatory T cells in long-lasting Graves disease. Both iRepertoire HTBI primers and Arm-PCR of CDR3 regions were used to build the TCR beta libraries. In TCRdb, the multiplex PCR reads were re-called with MiXCR into one record per CDR3 protein. This sample has a few hundred thousand distinct CDR3 sequences, with around 24% found just once. Stated time point: persistent/refractory GD, antithyroid drugs over 5 years with positive TRAb. The authors made the TCR library using RNA they extracted from PBMCs. Germline V gene sequence: CDR1 KGHSH, CDR2 LQKENI. V gave up 1 base and J gave up 0 bases, with 9 bases separating them. This CDR3 comprises 16 residues.

The chain couples TRBV18 to TRBJ1-4, with D hard to call. Sequences were derived from peripheral blood mononuclear cells (PBMCs), sampled when the disease was refractory, from a patient treated with antithyroid drugs. This TCR was sampled from a female donor with Graves disease. CDR3 in DNA: TGTGCCAGCTCACCACGGGCGGAACCAACTAATGAAAAACTGTTTTTT. Amino acids: CASSPRAEPTNEKLFF.